This TCR beta chain is drawn from a study of OX40 agonist ivuxolimab in advanced cancers. For the wider study: Ivuxolimab, which targeted the costimulatory receptor OX40 (CD134), was an agonistic, fully human IgG2 monoclonal antibody. Intravenous ivuxolimab was administered to patients every 2 weeks at six dose levels: 0.01, 0.1, 0.3, 1.5, 3 and 10 mg/kg. Among the roughly 50 dose-escalation patients, about 19 had hepatocellular carcinoma, approximately 15 melanoma, 9 renal cell carcinoma and 9 head and neck cancer. In the dose-escalation cohort, approximately 83% of patients were male, and the mean age was 60 years with a range of roughly 23 to 79. Prior anti-PD-1, anti-PD-L1 or anti-CTLA-4 therapy was permitted, and checkpoint inhibitors had been received by approximately 39% of dose-escalation patients. Partial responses occurred in three dose-escalation patients: two with cutaneous melanoma and one with hepatocellular carcinoma. The purpose of peripheral TCRbeta sequencing was to test whether ivuxolimab changed TCR sequence diversity and led to clonal T-cell expansion. The monotherapy dose-escalation portion (N ≈ 50 patients) of the phase I ivuxolimab trial is reported in the paper.

Overall study results and their limits: Which antigens the clonally expanded peripheral T cells were specific for was not determined. On average, CD8+ T cells showed more expanded clones than CD4+ T cells after ivuxolimab. At doses from 0.1 to 3.0 mg/kg, clonal expansion was seen in both CD4+ and CD8+ blood T cells between baseline and week 6. Low levels of normalized T-cell clonal expansion were also seen in some nonresponding patients. In the 0.1-3.0 mg/kg groups, partial responders had among the lowest normalized peripheral clonal expansion, particularly in CD8+ T cells.

Genomic DNA was isolated from the sorted cells so that the TCRbeta CDR3 region could be sequenced. The immunoSEQ Assay was used for sequencing of TCRbeta CDR3 regions. TCRdb took this table from immuneACCESS and kept in-frame rearrangements with V and J called. Such tables lack part of the clones; where checked against another copy, unresolved V genes explain under half of the gap, and the rest is unexplained. The sample table holds around 77,000 clones, of which 85% were seen once. The ten largest clones capture 0.5% to 0.85% of the sample. About this clone: This clone's antigen is unknown. Base qualities were left out, and no much larger clone turns up one base away.

Patients with autoimmune disease history or receiving systemic immunosuppression were excluded from the trial. Peripheral blood for TCR sequencing was collected from all dose cohorts at baseline, on cycle 4 day 1, and on cycle 7 day 1. Samples were obtained from an open-label, multicenter, first-in-human phase I dose-escalation trial of ivuxolimab. Adults with locally advanced or metastatic melanoma, renal cell carcinoma, hepatocellular carcinoma or head and neck squamous cell carcinoma were enrolled in the trial. Before TCR sequencing, CD4+ T cells and CD8+ T cells from peripheral blood were sorted into separate populations. This specimen consisted of CD4+ or CD8+ T cells sorted from blood, obtained in a trial of the OX40 agonist ivuxolimab. This clonotype originated in an adult with an advanced solid tumor such as melanoma, head and neck, liver or kidney cancer.

This receptor carries the CDR3 CATSRDQVLKDERGEAFF. The nucleotide sequence is TGTGCCACCAGCAGAGATCAGGTTCTCAAAGACGAACGGGGTGAAGCTTTCTTT. The chain is made from TRBV15 and TRBJ1-1, with the D gene call left open. From the germline V gene (reference sequence), CDR1 is LNHNV and CDR2 is YYDKDF. CDR3 length: 18 amino acids, cysteine to phenylalanine. The DNA shown is the 54-base CDR3, in frame from base 1. The V and J ends are trimmed by 0 bases and 7 bases, leaving 24 bases between them.